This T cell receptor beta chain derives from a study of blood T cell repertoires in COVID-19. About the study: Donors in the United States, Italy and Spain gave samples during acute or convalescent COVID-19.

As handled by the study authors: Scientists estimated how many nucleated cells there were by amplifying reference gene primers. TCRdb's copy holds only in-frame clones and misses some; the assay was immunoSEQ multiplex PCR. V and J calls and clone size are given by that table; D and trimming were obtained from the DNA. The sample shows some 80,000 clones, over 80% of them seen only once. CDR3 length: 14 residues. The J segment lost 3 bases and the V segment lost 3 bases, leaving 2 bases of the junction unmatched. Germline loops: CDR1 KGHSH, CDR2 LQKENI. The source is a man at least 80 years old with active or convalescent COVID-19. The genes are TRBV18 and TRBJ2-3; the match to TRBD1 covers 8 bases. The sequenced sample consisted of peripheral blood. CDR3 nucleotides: TGTGCCAGCTCACCGGACAGGGCTACAGATACGCAGTATTTT. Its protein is CASSPDRATDTQYF. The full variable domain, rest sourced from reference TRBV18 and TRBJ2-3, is NAGVMQNPRHLVRRRGQEARLRCSPMKGHSHVYWYRQLPEEGLKFMVYLQKENIIDESGMPKERFSAEFPKEGPSILRIQQVVRGDSAAYFCASSPDRATDTQYFGPGTRLTVL.